The 27 T cell receptor beta chains presented below share a single source sample, sequenced in a study of blood T cell repertoires in COVID-19. Profiled with immunoSEQ multiplex PCR; TCRdb holds only in-frame clones, not every one. The table has approximately 220,000 clones, 85% to 90% seen once. Sample: peripheral blood. All receptors derive from a man aged 50 to 59 with acute or convalescent COVID-19.

The chain links TRBV9 to TRBJ1-2; TRBD1 matches at 9 bases. The CDR3 is made up of 17 amino acids. Germline trimming cut 3 bases from V and 7 bases from J; bases unmatched to any gene: 16. Germline V gene sequence: CDR1 SGDLS, CDR2 YYNGEE. DNA for the CDR3: TGTGCCAGCAGCGAGAAGCACAGGGGGCAGGGGCTAGGTGGCTACACCTTC. It encodes CASSEKHRGQGLGGYTF.

The sample holds one count of this clone. V usage is TRBV6-5 and J usage is TRBJ2-5; D is perhaps TRBD2 (5 bases). Trimming shortened V by 6 bases and J by 7 bases, and 15 bases separated the two germline ends. In germline, CDR1 is MNHEY, CDR2 SVGAGI. This CDR3 is 13 amino acids long. As DNA, the CDR3 is TGTGCCAGCAGGTCTGCGGGTGTCGGGACCCAGTACTTC. Translation gives CASRSAGVGTQYF.

The chain links TRBV25-1 to TRBJ1-1; D gene uncertain. CDR1 and CDR2 from the germline V gene are MGHDK and SYGVNS. The V end lost 6 bases, the J end lost 4 bases, and 9 bases lay between the germline ends. This CDR3 spans 12 amino acids. CDR3 bases: TGTGCCAGCAGCGACGGGTCCACTGAAGCTTTCTTT. Translating gives CASSDGSTEAFF.

The V and J genes are TRBV6-5 and TRBJ1-2; 7 bases are shared with TRBD1. The CDR3 runs 12 residues. Per germline, CDR1 MNHEY and CDR2 SVGAGI. J lost 5 bases, V lost 5 bases, and 2 bases had no gene match. CDR3 residues: CASSTTGYGYTF. CDR3 in DNA: TGTGCCAGCAGTACGACAGGGTATGGCTACACCTTC.

This clone appeared a single time. V gene TRBV3-1 (or the pseudogene TRBV3-2) combines with J gene TRBJ2-5; TRBD1 aligns across 10 bases. The CDR3 covers 14 residues. The trim removed 4 bases at V and 4 bases at J, leaving 3 bases unmatched. Germline loops: CDR1 LGHDT, CDR2 YNNKEL (reference sequence). CDR3 sequence reads: CASSRRQGAETQYF. Written as DNA, the CDR3 is TGTGCCAGCAGCCGTAGACAGGGGGCAGAGACCCAGTACTTC.

V and J are TRBV5-1 and TRBJ1-1; D ambiguous. CDR1 and CDR2 from the germline V gene are SGHRS and YFSETQ. Trimming shortened V by 2 bases and J by 1 base, and 6 bases separated the two germline ends. The CDR3 contains 13 residues. The CDR3 sequence is CASSFIENTEAFF. The DNA of the CDR3 is TGCGCCAGCAGCTTCATAGAGAACACTGAAGCTTTCTTT.

The V call is TRBV19, the J call TRBJ1-4, with TRBD1 as a possible D gene (5 bases). This CDR3 is built from 15 residues. V lost 6 bases to trimming and J lost 4 bases, with 15 bases between them. The germline V gene has CDR1 LNHDA and CDR2 SQIVND (reference sequence). The CDR3 nucleotides read TGTGCCAGTAGCCCAGGGTTTATCAGTAATGAAAAACTGTTTTTT. It codes for CASSPGFISNEKLFF.

The chain recombines TRBV10-3 with TRBJ1-5; 10 bases are a match to TRBD1. With 8 bases clipped from V and 6 bases from J, the junction kept 7 bases outside the gene matches. Germline assignment: CDR1 ENHRY and CDR2 SYGVKD. This CDR3 comprises 14 residues. The CDR3 spells CAIRSRTGGQPQHF. The CDR3 region has the DNA TGTGCCATCCGGTCCCGGACAGGGGGTCAGCCCCAGCATTTT.

J is TRBJ2-7 and V is TRBV5-5; D not certain. The CDR3 totals 12 residues. The germline V gene has CDR1 SGHKS and CDR2 YYEKEE (reference sequence). V lost 0 bases, J lost 6 bases, and 7 bases lay in between. The CDR3 coding sequence is TGTGCCAGCAGCTTGGTCAACAGCGAGCAGTACTTC. Amino acids: CASSLVNSEQYF.

This chain joins TRBV10-3 and TRBJ1-4, with TRBD1 matching over 10 bases. Germline CDR1 ENHRY, CDR2 SYGVKD. The CDR3 has 13 residues. V lost 6 bases and J lost 8; bases outside the gene matches: 3. Written as DNA, the CDR3 is TGTGCCATCAGCCGGGACAGGGGCGAAAAACTGTTTTTT. Protein sequence: CAISRDRGEKLFF.

In its sample, this clone was seen a few times. The chain has TRBV2 and TRBJ1-5; 9 positions agree with TRBD1. V lost 6 bases and J lost 3; bases outside the gene matches: 6. This CDR3 is built from 15 residues. Germline assignment: CDR1 SNHLY and CDR2 FYNNEI. The CDR3 sequence is CASRRQGVVNQPQHF. The CDR3 DNA reads TGTGCCAGCAGACGACAGGGGGTGGTCAATCAGCCCCAGCATTTT. The complete variable domain, with remaining parts taken from reference TRBV2 and TRBJ1-5, reads EPEVTQTPSHQVTQMGQEVILRCVPISNHLYFYWYRQILGQKVEFLVSFYNNEISEKSEIFDDQFSVERPDGSNFTLKIRSTKLEDSAMYFCASRRQGVVNQPQHFGDGTRLSIL.

This clone was detected only a few times. The CDR3 loop is CASSIGGTSGLSKNIQYF. Written as DNA, the CDR3 is TGTGCCAGCAGCATCGGAGGGACTAGCGGCTTAAGCAAAAACATTCAGTACTTC. The V call is TRBV7-8, the J call TRBJ2-4, with 11 bases that match TRBD2. The germline V gene encodes CDR1 SGHVS and CDR2 FQNEAQ. J gave up 3 bases and V 5 bases, and 12 bases lay outside the gene matches. CDR3 length equals 18 residues. The complete variable domain, with remaining parts taken from reference TRBV7-8 and TRBJ2-4, reads GAGVSQSPRYKVAKRGQDVALRCDPISGHVSLFWYQQALGQGPEFLTYFQNEAQLDKSGLPSDRFFAERPEGSVSTLKIQRTQQEDSAVYLCASSIGGTSGLSKNIQYFGAGTRLSVL.

This clone was found once. This chain uses TRBV19 with TRBJ1-1; TRBD1 is a possible D gene (5 bases). The germline CDR1 and CDR2 sequences are LNHDA and SQIVND (reference sequence). This CDR3 spans 18 amino acids. V was cut by 5 bases and J by 0 bases, with 22 bases left in between. DNA of the CDR3: TGTGCCAGTAGTCGTGGGACGTTCGCCGGGGGAATGAACACTGAAGCTTTCTTT. The encoded protein is CASSRGTFAGGMNTEAFF.

V is TRBV4-1 and J is TRBJ1-2, with 8 bases matching TRBD1. Germline V gene lookup returns CDR1 MGHRA and CDR2 YSYEKL. V was clipped by 1 base and J by 4 bases; unmatched bases: 2. This CDR3 has 14 residues. CDR3 loop: CASSQGDRIYGYTF. Written as DNA, the CDR3 is TGCGCCAGCAGCCAAGGGGACAGGATCTATGGCTACACCTTC.

CDR3: CASSPGRTTNTEAFF. The CDR3 coding sequence is TGTGCCAGCTCCCCCGGCAGGACTACGAACACTGAAGCTTTCTTT. This sequence joins TRBV5-4 and TRBJ1-1; D gene unclear. V was cut by 7 bases and J by 1 base, with 17 bases left in between. CDR3 length: 15 residues. Germline loops: CDR1 SGHNT, CDR2 YYREEE (reference sequence).

The genes are TRBV10-1 and TRBJ1-1; possibly TRBD1 for D (6 bases). The CDR3 extends over 13 amino acids. Looked up from germline, CDR1 is WNHNN and CDR2 is SYGVQD (reference sequence). V lost 7 bases to trimming and J lost 1 base, with 10 bases between them. The CDR3 coding sequence is TGCGCCAGCACGAGGGGACAGAACACTGAAGCTTTCTTT. Translated, it gives CASTRGQNTEAFF.

The rearrangement links TRBV30 to TRBJ1-5; D is possibly TRBD1 (6 bases). The CDR3 runs to 15 residues. The ends were cut back, 0 bases at V and 1 base at J, with 10 bases in the middle. Germline V gives CDR1 GTSNPN, CDR2 SVGIG (reference sequence). The CDR3, as DNA: TGTGCCTGGAGTGTTGGGGGCGGGAGCAATCAGCCCCAGCATTTT. This gives the protein CAWSVGGGSNQPQHF.

The chain combines TRBV3-1 (or the pseudogene TRBV3-2) with TRBJ1-1; D call uncertain. This CDR3 spans 15 amino acids. CDR1 is LGHDT and CDR2 is YNNKEL in the germline V gene (reference sequence). V gave up 1 base and J gave up 11 bases, with 20 bases separating them. The CDR3 region is CASSQVQNTRLRAFF. DNA for the CDR3: TGTGCCAGCAGCCAAGTGCAAAATACGAGATTGAGGGCTTTCTTT.

The rearrangement joins TRBV7-6 to TRBJ1-1, with TRBD1 identical over 8 bases. Looked up from germline, CDR1 is SGHVS and CDR2 is FNYEAQ. The J segment lost 1 base and the V segment lost 4 bases, leaving 8 bases of the junction unmatched. The CDR3 length is 16 residues. CDR3 nucleotide sequence: TGTGCCAGCAGCTCAACCCCAGGGGGCGGGAACACTGAAGCTTTCTTT. Protein sequence: CASSSTPGGGNTEAFF.

This clone was seen once. This chain connects TRBV10-1 to TRBJ1-1; TRBD1 is a possible D gene (6 bases). The V gene lost 7 bases and the J gene lost 1 base, with 10 bases spanning the gap. CDR1 is WNHNN, CDR2 SYGVQD, per germline (reference sequence). The CDR3 length is 13 residues. The CDR3 DNA reads TGCGCCAGCAAGTCGGGACAGAACACTGAAGCTTTCTTT. It is translated as CASKSGQNTEAFF.

The chain links TRBV13 to TRBJ2-7; 7 bases match TRBD1. Germline CDR1 reads PRHDT; CDR2 reads FYEKMQ (reference sequence). This CDR3 region has 14 residues. V lost 5 bases to trimming and J lost 3 bases; unmatched junction nucleotides: 7. The CDR3 region is CASSTRDSFYEQYF. The CDR3 DNA sequence: TGTGCCAGCAGCACCCGGGACAGTTTCTACGAGCAGTACTTC.

The CDR3 spells CASSGQGFGLTFF. CDR3 DNA: TGTGCCAGCAGTGGACAGGGGTTCGGGTTGACTTTCTTT. The V call is TRBV12-3 or TRBV12-4, the J call TRBJ1-1, with TRBD1 matching over 9 bases. There are 13 residues in the CDR3. The V gene end was trimmed by 5 bases and the J gene end by 12 bases; junction bases not matched to a gene: 10.

The chain combines TRBV7-7 with TRBJ2-5; TRBD2 matches at 7 bases. The V gene end was trimmed by 6 bases and the J gene end by 2 bases; junction bases not matched to a gene: 9. The germline V gene encodes CDR1 SSHAT and CDR2 FNYEAQ (reference sequence). The CDR3 loop spans 15 amino acids. In DNA, the CDR3 is TGTGCCAGCAGTCCTAACCCTAGCGGACAAGAGACCCAGTACTTC. It codes for CASSPNPSGQETQYF.

This clone has just one count. V and J are TRBV15 and TRBJ1-1; no clear D. The CDR3 loop spans 13 amino acids. Per germline, CDR1 LNHNV and CDR2 YYDKDF (reference sequence). Trimming stripped 5 bases from V and 5 bases from J, with 12 bases between. The CDR3 DNA follows: TGTGCCACCAGCCCACGAGGGAGGACTGAAGCTTTCTTT. It specifies CATSPRGRTEAFF.

The J gene is TRBJ1-1, the V gene TRBV19, with 8 bases that match TRBD1. CDR1 and CDR2 from the germline V gene are LNHDA and SQIVND (reference sequence). The V gene end was trimmed by 2 bases and the J gene end by 1 base; junction bases not matched to a gene: 3. The CDR3 length is 15 residues. CDR3 amino acids: CASSIFGTGNTEAFF. CDR3 bases: TGTGCCAGTAGTATATTCGGGACAGGGAACACTGAAGCTTTCTTT.

CDR3 region: CASSLAGANYGYTF. The CDR3 DNA is TGCGCCAGCAGCTTGGCAGGGGCGAACTATGGCTACACCTTC. The gene calls are TRBV5-1 and TRBJ1-2; tentative D call: TRBD1 (6 bases). The V end lost 0 bases, the J end lost 2 bases, and 8 bases lay between the germline ends. The CDR3 loop spans 14 amino acids. Germline-derived CDR1 and CDR2 are SGHRS and YFSETQ. Filled out from reference TRBV5-1 and TRBJ1-2, the complete variable domain reads KAGVTQTPRYLIKTRGQQVTLSCSPISGHRSVSWYQQTPGQGLQFLFEYFSETQRNKGNFPGRFSGRQFSNSRSEMNVSTLELGDSALYLCASSLAGANYGYTFGSGTRLTVV.

In DNA, the CDR3 is TGCGCCAGCAGCTTACAGAGTAATTCACCCCTCCACTTT. Its translation: CASSLQSNSPLHF. The chain links TRBV5-1 to TRBJ1-6; D remains ambiguous. This CDR3 has 13 amino acids. Trimming removed 2 bases at V and 6 bases at J, with 6 bases between. Germline V gene sequence: CDR1 SGHRS, CDR2 YFSETQ.